A selection of T cell receptor beta chains follows, all from one sample in a study of chemoradiotherapy in HPV16-positive cancers. Produced via immunoSEQ multiplex PCR; TCRdb's table is partial and in-frame only. The sample holds 780 or so clones, around 94% seen once. Material: tumor tissue, obtained from a patient who underwent chemoradiotherapy. These receptors were taken from a human donor with HPV-associated anogenital cancer. Each CDR3 is given with its conserved first and last residue. D genes are given only for firm matches. Only some rows state a clone size, as once, few, many or a class for expanded clones.

NA	TRBJ1-6	TRBV7-2	NA	CASSLGGRSPLHF	TGTGCCAGCAGCCTGGGTGGGAGGTCACCCCTCCACTTT
once	TRBJ2-6	TRBV21-1	NA	CASSKDHRGGGANVLTF	TGTGCCAGCAGCAAAGATCATCGGGGAGGTGGGGCCAACGTCCTGACTTTC
NA	TRBJ2-3	TRBV6-4	TRBD2	CASSDSYDVSGGKTDTQYF	TGTGCCAGCAGTGACTCCTACGATGTTAGCGGGGGGAAGACAGATACGCAGTATTTT
once	TRBJ2-3	TRBV19	TRBD2	CASTNGGRLAGIDTQYF	TGTGCCAGTACCAATGGGGGGCGACTAGCGGGTATAGATACGCAGTATTTT
NA	TRBJ1-1	TRBV4-3	TRBD1	CASSQRTGGTEAFF	TGCGCCAGCAGCCAGAGAACAGGGGGCACTGAAGCTTTCTTT
NA	TRBJ2-7	TRBV5-6	TRBD2	CASSLAGTSGIEQYF	TGTGCCAGCAGCTTAGCTGGGACTAGCGGGATCGAGCAGTACTTC
NA	TRBJ2-7	TRBV9	TRBD1	CASSAQGAYEQYF	TGTGCCAGCAGCGCCCAGGGGGCCTACGAGCAGTACTTC
NA	TRBJ2-5	TRBV7-3	NA	CASSLTGKGTQYF	TGTGCCAGCAGCTTAACAGGCAAGGGGACCCAGTACTTC
once	TRBJ2-7	TRBV9	NA	CASSVVGNAYEQYF	TGTGCCAGCAGCGTAGTAGGAAACGCCTACGAGCAGTACTTC
NA	TRBJ2-7	TRBV5-1	TRBD1	CASSSLGMRQGLYEQYF	TGCGCCAGCAGCTCCCTCGGTATGAGACAGGGGTTGTACGAGCAGTACTTC
NA	TRBJ1-1	TRBV29-1	NA	CSGYSVGEAFF	TGCAGCGGGTACTCGGTTGGGGAAGCTTTCTTT